This T cell receptor (beta chain) was retrieved from a study of blood T cell repertoires in COVID-19. Study background: PBMCs, B-cell-depleted T cells, or T cells were the source of the cDNA or gDNA that made up the material.

Trimming cost V 6 bases and J 8 bases, with 14 bases left between them. Germline values: CDR1 KGHSH, CDR2 LQKENI. The CDR3 totals 13 residues. TCRdb's copy holds only in-frame clones and misses some; the assay was immunoSEQ multiplex PCR. The data hold about 180,000 clones, with around 85% observed a single time. Patients of the Seattle cohort, enrolled during active infection, were followed longitudinally. The chain uses TRBV18 and TRBJ2-1, with D tentatively TRBD2 (5 bases). Material: peripheral blood. The clonotype originates from a man older than 75 with COVID-19, enrolled during active disease. CDR3 nucleotides: TGTGCCAGCTCCCAAGAGGGTTTCGATGAGCAGTTCTTC. This translates into CASSQEGFDEQFF.